The 32 T cell receptor beta chains below all came from one sample that was sequenced in a study of blood T cell repertoires in COVID-19. This table comes from immunoSEQ multiplex PCR, and its TCRdb copy is limited to in-frame clones, with some not included. The data contain 150,000 or so clones, 84% of them seen just once; the ten biggest clones take up 15%. Material for sequencing was PBMCs or T cells enriched from blood (not recorded which). The receptors were sampled from a man aged 50 to 59 who had recovered from COVID-19.

CDR3 DNA sequence: TGTGCCAGCAGCCAAATCACAGGGAACGGCTACACCTTC. Translating it yields CASSQITGNGYTF. The chain links TRBV14 to TRBJ1-2; weak D call: TRBD1 (6 bases). CDR1 SGHDN and CDR2 FVKESK come from the germline V gene. Trimming cost V 2 bases and J 8 bases, with 12 bases left between them. This CDR3 comprises 13 residues.

V is TRBV5-1 and J is TRBJ1-6, with D possibly matching TRBD1 (6 bases). Trimming pared 7 bases from V and 5 bases from J, leaving 10 bases between. Germline V CDR1 and CDR2: SGHRS, YFSETQ. The CDR3 is 13 residues long. The CDR3 loop reads CASQDSDNSPLHF. The CDR3 DNA is TGCGCCAGCCAGGACAGTGATAATTCACCCCTCCACTTT. Combining the CDR3 with reference TRBV5-1 and TRBJ1-6 gives the whole variable domain KAGVTQTPRYLIKTRGQQVTLSCSPISGHRSVSWYQQTPGQGLQFLFEYFSETQRNKGNFPGRFSGRQFSNSRSEMNVSTLELGDSALYLCASQDSDNSPLHFGNGTRLTVT.

V is TRBV11-2 and J is TRBJ1-6; D remains unclear. The CDR3 sequence is 14 residues long. Germline V gene lookup returns CDR1 SGHAT and CDR2 FQNNGV. Trimming took 5 bases from V and 0 from J, leaving 5 bases between them. The CDR3 region is CASSISSYNSPLHF. For the CDR3, the DNA is TGTGCCAGCAGCATCAGCTCCTATAATTCACCCCTCCACTTT.

This chain joins TRBV7-9 and TRBJ2-1; D ambiguous. Trimming took off 4 bases at V and 4 bases at J, with 14 bases between the two ends. Germline assignment: CDR1 SEHNR and CDR2 FQNEAQ (reference sequence). The length of the CDR3 is 15 residues. This CDR3 reads CASSSLSDSYNEQFF. Written as DNA, the CDR3 is TGTGCCAGCAGCTCCCTAAGCGACTCATACAATGAGCAGTTCTTC.

This clone was observed once. The chain is built from TRBV28 and TRBJ2-3, with a possible D match to TRBD1 (5 bases). Germline assignment: CDR1 MDHEN and CDR2 SYDVKM. The CDR3 runs 12 residues. V gave up 10 bases and J gave up 2 bases, with 10 bases separating them. CDR3 in amino acids: CATSGFTDTQYF. Written as DNA, the CDR3 is TGTGCCACCTCAGGGTTCACAGATACGCAGTATTTT.

This chain links TRBV29-1 with TRBJ2-2, with 10 bases lining up with TRBD1. The length of the CDR3 is 14 residues. V was clipped by 3 bases and J by 5 bases; unmatched bases: 3. Germline V CDR1 and CDR2: SQVTM, ANQGSEA. CDR3 coding DNA: TGCAGCGTTGATGGGACAGGGGTGACCGGGGAGCTGTTTTTT. This encodes CSVDGTGVTGELFF.

The J gene is TRBJ1-1, the V gene TRBV20-1; TRBD1 might be the D (6 bases). V lost 3 bases and J 6 bases, leaving 17 bases between the germline ends. The CDR3 runs to 14 residues. Germline V lookup: CDR1 DFQATT, CDR2 SNEGSKA (reference sequence). This CDR3 is CSASRGGEVAEAFF. The CDR3 nucleotides read TGCAGTGCTAGTCGGGGGGGCGAAGTCGCTGAAGCTTTCTTT.

The chain joins TRBV5-1 to TRBJ1-1; 9 bases map to TRBD1. The CDR3 length is 15 residues. Germline V gene sequence: CDR1 SGHRS, CDR2 YFSETQ. The junction had 9 bases not matched to a gene; V was cut back by 4 bases and J by 5 bases. The CDR3: CASSDLTGGRTEAFF. In DNA form, the CDR3 reads TGCGCCAGCAGCGACCTGACAGGGGGAAGAACTGAAGCTTTCTTT.

The genes are TRBV2 and TRBJ1-5; perhaps TRBD1 as D (5 bases). Germline CDR1 is SNHLY and CDR2 is FYNNEI. This CDR3 is built from 15 residues. With 7 bases removed from V and 0 bases from J, the gap between germline ends came to 13 bases. The CDR3 sequence is CASTTHDSSNQPQHF. CDR3 nucleotide sequence: TGTGCCAGCACCACCCACGACAGTAGCAATCAGCCCCAGCATTTT.

J is TRBJ1-6 and V is TRBV5-1, with 8 bases matching TRBD1. The V segment lost 0 bases and the J segment 13 bases; nucleotides outside the gene matches: 12. The length of the CDR3 is 16 residues. Germline lookup yields CDR1 SGHRS and CDR2 YFSETQ. The CDR3 here is CASSLEPGTGGSPLHF. CDR3 DNA sequence: TGCGCCAGCAGCTTGGAACCCGGGACAGGCGGATCCCCCCTCCACTTT.

V is TRBV28 and J is TRBJ2-1, with TRBD2 matching 8 bases. Germline-derived CDR1 and CDR2 are MDHEN and SYDVKM. V shed 6 bases, J shed 9 bases, and the junction held 16 bases outside the gene matches. The CDR3 runs 16 residues. CDR3 region: CASRRTLAGAIGEQFF. The CDR3 DNA is TGTGCCAGCAGGAGGACCCTAGCGGGTGCCATCGGTGAGCAGTTCTTC.

The rearrangement uses TRBV3-1 (or the pseudogene TRBV3-2) and TRBJ2-1; D is unresolved. Trimming left V 3 bases short and J 2 bases short, with 11 bases between. This CDR3 contains 15 residues. The germline V gene has CDR1 LGHDT and CDR2 YNNKEL (reference sequence). The CDR3 sequence is CASSQRRATYNEQFF. The CDR3 region has the DNA TGTGCCAGCAGCCAGAGGCGTGCTACCTACAATGAGCAGTTCTTC.

J is TRBJ2-1 and V is TRBV6-1, with D possibly being TRBD2 (6 bases). This CDR3 has 15 residues. Between the trimmed V and J ends, which lost 1 base and 6 bases, there was a span of 13 bases. CDR1 and CDR2 from the germline V gene are MNHNS and SASEGT. The CDR3 DNA is TGTGCCAGCAGTGAAGTCGGCGGGGCCTTCAATGAGCAGTTCTTC. Amino acid sequence: CASSEVGGAFNEQFF.

The CDR3 is CASSQERDRASYGYTF. The DNA of the CDR3 is TGCGCCAGCAGCCAAGAACGGGACAGGGCGAGCTATGGCTACACCTTC. V gene TRBV4-1 combines with J gene TRBJ1-2; 9 nucleotides line up with TRBD1. Germline lookup yields CDR1 MGHRA and CDR2 YSYEKL. The CDR3 sequence is 16 residues long. V shed 0 bases and J 4 bases; nucleotides not matched to a gene: 6.

About this clone: In the same sample, other DNA sequences code for this CDR3. The J gene is TRBJ2-5, the V gene TRBV9, with 7 bases matching TRBD1. Germline trimming cut 0 bases from V and 1 base from J; bases unmatched to any gene: 0. Germline V gene data show CDR1 as SGDLS and CDR2 as YYNGEE. The CDR3 consists of 14 residues. The CDR3 coding sequence is TGTGCCAGCAGCGTAGGACAGGGCCAAGAGACCCAGTACTTC. It translates to CASSVGQGQETQYF.

The rearrangement links TRBV3-1 (or the pseudogene TRBV3-2) to TRBJ2-1; 12 bases match TRBD2. The CDR3 loop spans 13 amino acids. V lost 8 bases and J lost 12; bases outside the gene matches: 8. The V gene's germline CDR1 is LGHDT and CDR2 YNNKEL (reference sequence). As DNA, the CDR3 is TGTGCCAGCGGACTAGCGGGGTTTGGGACGCAGTTCTTC. Protein sequence: CASGLAGFGTQFF.

J is TRBJ1-5 and V is TRBV27, with TRBD1 identical over 8 bases. The junction had 1 base not matched to a gene; V was cut back by 0 bases and J by 0 bases. The germline CDR1 and CDR2 sequences are MNHEY and SMNVEV (reference sequence). This CDR3 region has 16 residues. CDR3 sequence (DNA): TGTGCCAGCAGTTTATCGACAGGGGTTAGCAATCAGCCCCAGCATTTT. Protein product: CASSLSTGVSNQPQHF.

This clone was seen once. The J gene is TRBJ1-4, the V gene TRBV24-1, with 9 bases that match TRBD1. The CDR3 extends over 15 amino acids. In germline, CDR1 is KGHDR, CDR2 SFDVKD. J was trimmed by 7 bases and V by 3 bases; bases with no gene match: 5. In DNA form, the CDR3 reads TGTGCCACCAGTGATGCACAGGGGGCGGGTGAAAAACTGTTTTTT. This encodes CATSDAQGAGEKLFF.

The chain carries TRBV20-1 and TRBJ2-7, with D possibly matching TRBD1 (7 bases). Germline lookup yields CDR1 DFQATT and CDR2 SNEGSKA (reference sequence). V was trimmed by 3 bases and J by 4 bases, leaving 13 bases between them. The length of the CDR3 is 13 residues. The CDR3 loop reads CSASPGGLYEQYF. The CDR3 coding sequence is TGCAGTGCTAGTCCAGGGGGGTTATACGAGCAGTACTTC.

V gene TRBV5-6 combines with J gene TRBJ2-2, with a possible D match to TRBD1 (6 bases). Germline V gene sequence: CDR1 SGHDT, CDR2 YYEEEE. This CDR3 region has 15 residues. The V gene lost 0 bases and the J gene lost 5 bases, with 11 bases spanning the gap. The CDR3 nucleotides are TGTGCCAGCAGCTTGGGGGGGCGAGGGACCGGGGAGCTGTTTTTT. It specifies CASSLGGRGTGELFF.

This clone was seen at least ten times. J is TRBJ2-3 and V is TRBV5-1; 9 bases line up with TRBD2. This CDR3 has 15 residues. The junction had 9 bases not matched to a gene; V was cut back by 6 bases and J by 4 bases. Germline V gene lookup returns CDR1 SGHRS and CDR2 YFSETQ. The CDR3: CASNEEAGGADTQYF. Written as DNA, the CDR3 is TGCGCCAGCAATGAAGAAGCGGGGGGCGCAGATACGCAGTATTTT.

The chain employs TRBV5-1 and TRBJ2-2, with 7 bases identical to TRBD1. There are 14 residues in the CDR3. Germline lookup yields CDR1 SGHRS and CDR2 YFSETQ. V lost 10 bases to trimming and J lost 4 bases; unmatched junction nucleotides: 10. The CDR3 reads CAGETGDGTGELFF. The CDR3 DNA sequence: TGCGCCGGAGAAACAGGGGATGGCACCGGGGAGCTGTTTTTT.

The chain combines TRBV19 with TRBJ1-2; no clear D gene. CDR1 is LNHDA, CDR2 SQIVND, per germline (reference sequence). CDR3 size: 13 residues. The ends were cut back, 4 bases at V and 6 bases at J, with 12 bases in the middle. The CDR3 loop reads CASSRERGDGYTF. CDR3 DNA sequence: TGTGCCAGTAGTAGGGAGCGGGGAGATGGCTACACCTTC.

CDR3 loop: CAWNRGAHTEAFF. The CDR3 DNA reads as TGTGCCTGGAACAGGGGCGCGCACACTGAAGCTTTCTTT. The V call is TRBV30, the J call TRBJ1-1, with 7 bases fitting TRBD1. V was clipped by 4 bases and J by 3 bases; unmatched bases: 5. CDR1 GTSNPN and CDR2 SVGIG come from the germline V gene (reference sequence). The CDR3 has 13 residues.

This clone showed up just a few times. V gene TRBV28 combines with J gene TRBJ1-2, with D possibly being TRBD1 (5 bases). Germline lookup yields CDR1 MDHEN and CDR2 SYDVKM. This CDR3 is 12 amino acids long. The V end was cut by 7 bases, the J end by 8 bases, with 14 bases between. Written as DNA, the CDR3 is TGTGCCAGCAATCTAAGGGGCAGGGGCTACACCTTC. This sequence encodes CASNLRGRGYTF.

The chain joins TRBV19 to TRBJ1-5; D gene uncertain. Germline CDR1 LNHDA, CDR2 SQIVND (reference sequence). Trimming took 4 bases from V and 2 from J, leaving 15 bases between them. This CDR3 has 16 amino acids. The CDR3 DNA reads TGTGCCAGTAGTACTTTCCCTTCGGGAGGCAATCAGCCCCAGCATTTT. Its protein is CASSTFPSGGNQPQHF. Looking up the rest from reference TRBV19 and TRBJ1-5 gives the full variable domain: DGGITQSPKYLFRKEGQNVTLSCEQNLNHDAMYWYRQDPGQGLRLIYYSQIVNDFQKGDIAEGYSVSREKKESFPLTVTSAQKNPTAFYLCASSTFPSGGNQPQHFGDGTRLSIL.

The V call is TRBV18, the J call TRBJ2-1, with a weak D call TRBD2 (5 bases). V lost 3 bases to trimming and J lost 8 bases, with 14 bases between them. This CDR3 has 14 amino acids. CDR1 is KGHSH and CDR2 is LQKENI in the germline V gene. CDR3 sequence reads: CASSPQLVGDEQFF. The CDR3 nucleotides read TGTGCCAGCTCACCCCAACTAGTAGGCGATGAGCAGTTCTTC.

V gene TRBV5-4 combines with J gene TRBJ2-7; TRBD2 matches at 8 bases. J gave up 3 bases and V 4 bases, and 9 bases lay outside the gene matches. CDR1 is SGHNT, CDR2 YYREEE, per germline (reference sequence). The CDR3 is made up of 15 amino acids. The CDR3 DNA sequence: TGTGCCAGCAGCATTATTAGCGGGAAGAGCTACGAGCAGTACTTC. Protein sequence: CASSIISGKSYEQYF.

The gene calls are TRBV2 and TRBJ1-5; 7 nucleotides line up with TRBD1. There are 14 residues in the CDR3. V shed 3 bases, J shed 9 bases, and the junction held 8 bases outside the gene matches. The germline gives CDR1 SNHLY, CDR2 FYNNEI. The CDR3 DNA reads TGTGCCAGCAGTGAGGGACAGACTATCTCGCCCCAGCATTTT. It is translated as CASSEGQTISPQHF. The whole variable domain, filled in from reference TRBV2 and TRBJ1-5, reads EPEVTQTPSHQVTQMGQEVILRCVPISNHLYFYWYRQILGQKVEFLVSFYNNEISEKSEIFDDQFSVERPDGSNFTLKIRSTKLEDSAMYFCASSEGQTISPQHFGDGTRLSIL.

V and J are TRBV18 and TRBJ2-3, with D possibly being TRBD1 (5 bases). The germline gives CDR1 KGHSH, CDR2 LQKENI. The CDR3 has 16 residues. V lost 1 base and J 4 bases, leaving 15 bases between the germline ends. CDR3 sequence reads: CASSPRIGVVADTQYF. The CDR3, as DNA: TGTGCCAGCTCACCACGTATAGGGGTGGTGGCAGATACGCAGTATTTT.

This clone was seen a handful of times. V is TRBV28 and J is TRBJ2-1; D might be TRBD1 (6 bases). There are 13 residues in the CDR3. Trimming took off 4 bases at V and 5 bases at J, with 9 bases between the two ends. Per germline, CDR1 MDHEN and CDR2 SYDVKM. CDR3 in DNA: TGTGCCAGCAGTTCACAGGGTAACAATGAGCAGTTCTTC. Its translation is CASSSQGNNEQFF. Using reference TRBV28 and TRBJ2-1 for the parts outside the CDR3, the full variable domain is DVKVTQSSRYLVKRTGEKVFLECVQDMDHENMFWYRQDPGLGLRLIYFSYDVKMKEKGDIPEGYSVSREKKERFSLILESASTNQTSMYLCASSSQGNNEQFFGPGTRLTVL.

V is TRBV10-3 and J is TRBJ2-1; D unresolved. This CDR3 is 12 amino acids long. Germline V CDR1 and CDR2: ENHRY, SYGVKD. Trimming shortened V by 3 bases and J by 10 bases, and 10 bases separated the two germline ends. The CDR3 nucleotides read TGTGCCATCAGTGACCCGGTCGGGGAGCAGTTCTTC. This sequence encodes CAISDPVGEQFF.